The source of this TCR beta chain is a study of blood T cells in healthy people across ages. This clonotype was detected a few times. Alongside a J-beta primer mix, a sample-barcoded 5' primer served in a second PCR lasting roughly 7 to 11 cycles. Unique molecular identifiers of 12 random nucleotides labeled each cDNA. TCRdb itself ran the 5' RACE reads through MiXCR, one entry per CDR3 protein. The table shows roughly 1,300,000 distinct CDR3 sequences, with around 59% occurring only once. This receptor was taken from a man younger than 35 in good health. Sequenced: blood.

CDR3 loop: CASSFVLAGGGEETQYF. CDR3 DNA sequence: TGTGCCAGCAGCTTCGTACTAGCGGGGGGAGGAGAAGAGACCCAGTACTTC. The chain joins TRBV7-8 to TRBJ2-5; 12 bases are shared with TRBD2. The V segment lost 3 bases and the J segment 3 bases; nucleotides outside the gene matches: 8. CDR3 size: 17 residues. Per germline, CDR1 SGHVS and CDR2 FQNEAQ. The entire variable domain, with the rest obtained from reference TRBV7-8 and TRBJ2-5, is as follows: GAGVSQSPRYKVAKRGQDVALRCDPISGHVSLFWYQQALGQGPEFLTYFQNEAQLDKSGLPSDRFFAERPEGSVSTLKIQRTQQEDSAVYLCASSFVLAGGGEETQYFGPGTRLLVL.